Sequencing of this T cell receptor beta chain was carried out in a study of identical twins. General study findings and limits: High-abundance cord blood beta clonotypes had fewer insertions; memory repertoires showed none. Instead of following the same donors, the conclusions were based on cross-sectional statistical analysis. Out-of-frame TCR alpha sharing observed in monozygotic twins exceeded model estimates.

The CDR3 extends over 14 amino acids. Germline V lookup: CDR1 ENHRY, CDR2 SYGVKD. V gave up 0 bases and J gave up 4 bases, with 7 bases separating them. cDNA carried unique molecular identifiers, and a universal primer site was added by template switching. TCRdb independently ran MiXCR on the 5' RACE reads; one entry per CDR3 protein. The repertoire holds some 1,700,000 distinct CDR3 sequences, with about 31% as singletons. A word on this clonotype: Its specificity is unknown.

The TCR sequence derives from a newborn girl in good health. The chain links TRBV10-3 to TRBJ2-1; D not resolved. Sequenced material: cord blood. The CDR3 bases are TGTGCCATCAGTGAGTCCCTCCTTTACAATGAGCAGTTCTTC. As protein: CAISESLLYNEQFF.